Listed below are T cell receptor beta chains from one sample, sequenced in a study of cytomegalovirus exposure and HLA in healthy donors. The protocol was immunoSEQ multiplex PCR, while the TCRdb copy is restricted to in-frame clones and leaves out a portion. The data contain about 130,000 clones, roughly nine tenths of them singletons. The sequenced sample consisted of PBMCs. The receptors shown here come from a woman younger than 30 in good health and CMV-seronegative. Both conserved end residues are part of each CDR3. D genes are given only for firm matches. Some rows mark clone size as missing; the rest say once, few, many or name a class of expanded clone.

CASSPGTGLAEKLFF TGTGCCAGCTCCCCCGGGACAGGCCTCGCGGAAAAACTGTTTTTT TRBV18 once TRBJ1-4 TRBD1
CSATPGYGYTF TGCAGTGCCACCCCGGGCTATGGCTACACCTTC TRBV20-1 once TRBJ1-2 NA
CAGLTDTQYF TGTGCCGGGCTCACAGATACGCAGTATTTT TRBV2 NA TRBJ2-3 NA
CASSERLAGGYNEQFF TGTGCCAGCAGCGAACGACTAGCGGGAGGTTACAATGAGCAGTTCTTC TRBV9 NA TRBJ2-1 TRBD2
CASSPSPSGSYEQYF TGCGCCAGCAGCCCCTCCCCTAGCGGGAGTTACGAGCAGTACTTC TRBV4-1 NA TRBJ2-7 TRBD2
CAWSAIGPLGPYNEQFF TGTGCCTGGAGTGCAATCGGACCTTTGGGGCCCTACAATGAGCAGTTCTTC TRBV30 NA TRBJ2-1 NA
CASSSPGTDYEQYF TGCGCCAGCAGCTCACCCGGGACAGACTACGAGCAGTACTTC TRBV5-1 NA TRBJ2-7 TRBD1
CASSIVLGTLVNQPQHF TGTGCCAGTAGTATAGTATTAGGGACACTAGTCAATCAGCCCCAGCATTTT TRBV19 NA TRBJ1-5 NA
CASSSPCSGRGNEQFF TGTGCCAGCAGCTCCCCTTGCAGCGGGAGGGGAAATGAGCAGTTCTTC TRBV11-3 NA TRBJ2-1 TRBD2
CASSPRQGAVYEQYF TGTGCCAGCAGTCCTAGACAGGGGGCCGTTTACGAGCAGTACTTC TRBV7-9 once TRBJ2-7 TRBD1
CASSPGLAGFLETQYF TGTGCCAGCAGCCCCGGTTTGGCAGGGTTTTTGGAGACCCAGTACTTC TRBV7-9 once TRBJ2-5 NA
CASSEGQGAGYEQYF TGTGCCAGCAGCGAAGGACAGGGGGCCGGTTACGAGCAGTACTTC TRBV9 NA TRBJ2-7 TRBD1
CASRPQRTGRYEQYF TGTGCAAGTCGCCCTCAACGGACAGGGCGCTACGAGCAGTACTTC TRBV12-2 NA TRBJ2-7 NA
CASSDGGGLNGDEQFF TGTGCCAGCAGTGACGGGGGCGGGCTAAACGGGGATGAGCAGTTCTTC TRBV6-4 NA TRBJ2-1 NA
CASSLWTKVSDYTF TGTGCCAGCAGTTTATGGACTAAAGTATCCGACTACACCTTC TRBV28 NA TRBJ1-2 NA
CASTKAGNVRTEAFF TGTGCCAGCACCAAGGCAGGGAATGTACGCACTGAAGCTTTCTTT TRBV28 NA TRBJ1-1 NA